This TCR beta chain is drawn from a study of T cells after yellow fever vaccination. Unmatched junction bases numbered 6, after V lost 6 bases and J lost 5 bases. The CDR3 is 12 residues long. The germline CDR1 and CDR2 sequences are SQVTM and ANQGSEA. TCRdb re-called the 5' RACE reads with MiXCR, one entry per CDR3 protein. The table lists roughly 74,000 distinct CDR3 sequences, more than 5.5% of them singletons. This clonotype was observed a handful of times. This material consisted of CD8+ T cells sorted from PBMCs, taken less than 6 days after the first yellow fever vaccination. The chain has TRBV29-1 and TRBJ1-1, with 7 bases aligning to TRBD1. The clonotype comes from a man aged 18 to 30 who received the YFV17D yellow fever vaccine. The CDR3 reads CSVQGGETEAFF. As DNA, the CDR3 is TGCAGCGTGCAGGGGGGTGAAACTGAAGCTTTCTTT.